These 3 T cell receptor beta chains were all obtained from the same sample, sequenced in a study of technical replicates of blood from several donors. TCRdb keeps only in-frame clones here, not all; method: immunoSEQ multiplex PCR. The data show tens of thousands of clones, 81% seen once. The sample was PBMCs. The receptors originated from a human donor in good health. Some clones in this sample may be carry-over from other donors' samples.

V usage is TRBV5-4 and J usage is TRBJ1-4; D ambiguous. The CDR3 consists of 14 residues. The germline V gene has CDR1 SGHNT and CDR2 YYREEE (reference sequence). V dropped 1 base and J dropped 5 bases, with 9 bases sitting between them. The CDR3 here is CASSLKFGNEKLFF. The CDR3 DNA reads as TGTGCCAGCAGCTTGAAATTCGGGAATGAAAAACTGTTTTTT.

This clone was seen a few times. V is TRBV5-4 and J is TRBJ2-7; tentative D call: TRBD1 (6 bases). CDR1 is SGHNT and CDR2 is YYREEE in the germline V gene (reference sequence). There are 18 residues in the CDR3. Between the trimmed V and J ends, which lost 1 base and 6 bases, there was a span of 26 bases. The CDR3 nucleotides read TGTGCCAGCAGCTTGCGCGTTACCCGGACAGTTCGGGGTCTCGAGCAGTACTTC. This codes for CASSLRVTRTVRGLEQYF.

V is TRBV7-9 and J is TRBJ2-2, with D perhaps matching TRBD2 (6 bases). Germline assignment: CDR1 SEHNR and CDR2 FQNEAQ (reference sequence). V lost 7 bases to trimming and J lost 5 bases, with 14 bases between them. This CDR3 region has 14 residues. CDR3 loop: CASTRTRGTGELFF. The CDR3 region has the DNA TGTGCCAGCACCCGGACCCGGGGGACCGGGGAGCTGTTTTTT.